This T cell receptor (beta chain) was sequenced for a study of human T cells and chemical hapten exposure. Under the authors' procedure: Sample-level TCR yields exhibited a median of approximately 89,000, with a range of about 20,000 to 700,000. TCRdb fed the RACE reads into MiXCR, producing one record per CDR3 protein. The V and J calls and clone size are TCRdb's, not the authors'. Among over 300,000 distinct CDR3 sequences, approximately 5% were seen once, and the ten largest hold 2.6%. This clonotype was seen a handful of times. Its antigen is currently unknown. Time point defined: pre-sensitization, week 0. As to treatment: therapeutic diphenylcyclopropenone sensitization with weekly scalp DPC. Non-pregnant alopecia patients aged 18 to 70, suitable for DPC therapy. CDR1 and CDR2 from the germline V gene are DFQATT and SNEGSKA (reference sequence). The V and J ends lost 5 bases and 1 base, in that order; junction bases with no gene match: 7. This CDR3 has 14 residues.

Broader study findings: With patch test score, the counts of PT1 expanded TCRs showed a positive correlation. No change in TCRs above 1 in 1000 frequency was produced by DPC sensitization.

This sequence was found in a woman aged 45 to 65 with alopecia areata. Some clones in this sample may be carry-over from other donors' samples. The J gene is TRBJ1-1, the V gene TRBV20-1, with TRBD1 identical over 7 bases. The sample in question was whole blood, obtained in connection with sensitization to the hapten diphenylcyclopropenone (DPC). The CDR3 DNA is TGCAGTGCTGGAATTCAGGGGGGGAACACTGAAGCTTTCTTT. It yields the protein CSAGIQGGNTEAFF.